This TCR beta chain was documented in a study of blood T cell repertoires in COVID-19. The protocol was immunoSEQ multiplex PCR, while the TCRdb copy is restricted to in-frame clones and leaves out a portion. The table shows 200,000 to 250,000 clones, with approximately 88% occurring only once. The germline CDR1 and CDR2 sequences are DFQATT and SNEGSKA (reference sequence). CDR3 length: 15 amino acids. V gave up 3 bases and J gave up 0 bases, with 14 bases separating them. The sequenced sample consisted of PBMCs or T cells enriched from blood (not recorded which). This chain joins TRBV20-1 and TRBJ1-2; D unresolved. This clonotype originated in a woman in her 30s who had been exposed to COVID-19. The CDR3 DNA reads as TGCAGTGCTAGTAACCCCCAGGCTTCTAACTATGGCTACACCTTC. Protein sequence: CSASNPQASNYGYTF.